The source of this T cell receptor (beta chain) is a study of T cells in Graves' hyperthyroidism and ophthalmopathy. Whole-study findings and limits: Most thyroid clonotypes expanded above 0.001 were also detected in blood.

The CDR3 covers 15 residues. The V segment lost 6 bases and the J segment 3 bases; nucleotides outside the gene matches: 8. Germline assignment: CDR1 DFQATT and CDR2 SNEGSKA (reference sequence). Stable hyperthyroidism: no ophthalmopathy progression over 18 months of follow-up. Participants, patients aged 18 to 65, had newly diagnosed hyperthyroidism with a duration under 2 months. Exclusion of a patient resulted from uncontrolled infection, other autoimmune disease, pregnancy or lactation. The CDR3 regions of TCR beta were amplified from RNA transcripts. First-round RT-PCR targeting the TCR CDR3 was performed with the HTBI primer set. One entry per CDR3 protein, called by TCRdb with MiXCR from the multiplex PCR reads. This table holds approximately 610,000 distinct CDR3 sequences, 16% found once. This clonotype was observed many times. What it binds is unknown.

Sequences were obtained from blood. This TCR came from a young woman with Graves' hyperthyroidism. V is TRBV20-1 and J is TRBJ2-7, with 13 positions matching TRBD2. The CDR3 region is CSASGLAGAVYEQYF. DNA of the CDR3: TGCAGTGCCAGCGGACTAGCGGGGGCCGTCTACGAGCAGTACTTC.